The clone carrying this T cell receptor (beta chain) turned up a few times. The data originate from a study of CD8 T cells in Susac syndrome. From blood CD8+ and CD4+ T cells, the TCR beta chain was sequenced. Reverse transcription of roughly 0.45 to 1 ug RNA was performed with random hexamers. TCR beta CDR3 was amplified by immunoSEQ multiplex PCR. This amplification extended across 54 Vbeta and 13 Jbeta segments. Using its own MiXCR run on the immunoSEQ multiplex PCR reads, TCRdb lists one record per CDR3 protein. The sample records some 260,000 distinct CDR3 sequences, around 84% being singletons. Germline assignment: CDR1 SGHVS and CDR2 FQNEAQ. The CDR3 spans 15 residues. Trimming left V 5 bases short and J 7 bases short, with 20 bases between.

The receptor was isolated from a human donor with multiple sclerosis. The chain couples TRBV7-8 to TRBJ2-5; D is unclear. Sequenced: CD8+ T cells from PBMCs. The CDR3 DNA is TGTGCCAGCAGCCCCTACCGACACCCCCTGGGGACCCAGTACTTC. Protein sequence: CASSPYRHPLGTQYF.